This T cell receptor beta chain was identified in a study of vaccination effects on CD4 cells after COVID-19. About the research overall: Late post-vaccine samples came at days +241, +227 and +161 respectively.

Using viral peptide pools, the ViraFEST assay grew out antigen-specific CD4+ T cells prior to sequencing. Isolating CD4+ T cells followed more than 9 days of culture. This individual tested PCR-positive for SARS-CoV-2 infection between March and December 2020. Every participant took two doses of the BNT162b2 or mRNA-1273 vaccine. In this sample, this clone turned up a few times. What it recognizes is unknown. Measured with immunoSEQ multiplex PCR; TCRdb has only the in-frame clones, and not every one. The table shows approximately 14,000 clones, with about 74% occurring only once. Broader study findings: Early post-infection timepoints were missing from the study, which also had few convalescent patients.

Material: CD4+ T cells from PBMCs cultured with HCoV-NL63 spike peptides, obtained after COVID-19 vaccination. The sequence was obtained from a human donor who had a prior SARS-CoV-2 infection.

The CDR3 here is CASTRTGNSGANVLTF. As DNA, the CDR3 is TGTGCCAGCACCCGGACAGGGAATTCTGGGGCCAACGTCCTGACTTTC. This sequence joins TRBV5-4 and TRBJ2-6, with 8 positions matching TRBD1. Trimming at V came to 6 bases and at J to 1 base, leaving 6 bases not matched to a gene. The CDR3 has 16 amino acids. Looked up from germline, CDR1 is SGHNT and CDR2 is YYREEE (reference sequence). The full variable domain, with the rest looked up from reference TRBV5-4 and TRBJ2-6, is ETGVTQSPTHLIKTRGQQVTLRCSSQSGHNTVSWYQQALGQGPQFIFQYYREEENGRGNFPPRFSGLQFPNYSSELNVNALELDDSALYLCASTRTGNSGANVLTFGAGSRLTVL.